This record covers a single T cell receptor (beta chain). The PCR employed 60 Vbeta primers together with 13 Jbeta primers. The assay was immunoSEQ multiplex PCR, and TCRdb's table has in-frame clones only and misses some. The data contain 120,000 or so clones, about 78% of them singletons. These data come from a study of cytomegalovirus exposure and HLA in healthy donors. The sequence derives from a female donor in good health and CMV-seronegative. Sequencing input: PBMCs.

The CDR3 bases are TGTGCCAGCAGCTTGTCGGCAGGGCGGGAAGAAAAACTGTTTTTT. Translated: CASSLSAGREEKLFF. The chain joins TRBV7-8 to TRBJ1-4; D may be TRBD1 (5 bases). CDR3 length equals 15 residues. Germline lookup yields CDR1 SGHVS and CDR2 FQNEAQ. The V and J ends lost 3 bases and 8 bases respectively, with 16 bases between them.